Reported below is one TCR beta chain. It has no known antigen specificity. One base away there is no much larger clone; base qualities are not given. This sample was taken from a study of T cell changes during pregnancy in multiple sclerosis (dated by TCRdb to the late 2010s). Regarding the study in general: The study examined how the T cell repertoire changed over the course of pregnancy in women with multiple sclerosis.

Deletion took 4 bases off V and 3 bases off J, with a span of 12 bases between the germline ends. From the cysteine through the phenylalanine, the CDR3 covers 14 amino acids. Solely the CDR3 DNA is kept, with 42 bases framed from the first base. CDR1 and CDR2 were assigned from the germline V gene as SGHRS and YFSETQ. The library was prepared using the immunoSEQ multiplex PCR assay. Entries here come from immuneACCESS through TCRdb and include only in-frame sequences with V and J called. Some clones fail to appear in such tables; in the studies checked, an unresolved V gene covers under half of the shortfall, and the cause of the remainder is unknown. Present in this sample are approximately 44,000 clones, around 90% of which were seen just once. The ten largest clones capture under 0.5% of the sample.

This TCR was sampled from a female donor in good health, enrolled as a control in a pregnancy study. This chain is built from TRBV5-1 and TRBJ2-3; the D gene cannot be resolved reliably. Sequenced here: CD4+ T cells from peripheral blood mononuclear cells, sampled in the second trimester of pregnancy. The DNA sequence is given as TGCGCCAGCAGCGGAGTAGCCGGTACAGATACGCAGTATTTT. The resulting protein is CASSGVAGTDTQYF.